Sequencing of this T cell receptor (beta chain) was carried out in a study of control samples from healthy donors and cancer patients. The CDR3 spans 13 residues. V gave up 2 bases and J gave up 6 bases; unmatched junction bases: 2. Data came from immunoSEQ multiplex PCR; TCRdb stores just in-frame clones and leaves some out. The sample has around 99,000 clones, 90% seen once. This clone has only one observation. The sequence was obtained from a human donor in good health. The donor label of this sample is uncertain. The sample was blood. The V gene is TRBV12-3 or TRBV12-4, the J gene TRBJ1-2; 8 bases line up with TRBD1. The CDR3 is CASSLQGANGYTF. Written as DNA, the CDR3 is TGTGCCAGCAGTTTACAGGGGGCAAATGGCTACACCTTC.